The clone carrying this TCR beta chain has ten or more counts. No antigen is known for it. MiXCR, run by TCRdb on the reads, gives a single entry per CDR3 protein. The table records about 890,000 distinct CDR3 sequences, under 40% of them present only once. This record comes from a study of T cell repertoires in cytomegalovirus infection. Across the study: HLA-B-restricted CMV epitopes that are well studied, plus recently identified HLA-C-restricted ones, were used by the study. Matching HLA type, along with CMV infection, was indicated by public TCR beta signatures.

Findings and limits, study-wide: Carriers of CMV plus the relevant HLA were identified by cumulative public TCR beta family frequency. The response measured ex vivo was dominated by TCR beta clonotypes (HLA-C-restricted and CMV-specific).

This CDR3 is 14 amino acids long. V trimming: 1 base; J trimming: 5 bases; junction bases outside the gene matches: 1. The V gene's germline CDR1 is SNHLY and CDR2 FYNNEI. This sequence joins TRBV2 and TRBJ2-1; TRBD1 agrees at 8 bases. The specimen was cultured CD8+ T cells from PBMCs, collected from culture after CMV antigen stimulation. The source of this sequence is a human donor in good health (CMV status not recorded). Some clones in this sample may be carry-over from other donors' samples. The CDR3 DNA sequence: TGTGCCAGCAGTGAAGGGACAGGGAACAATGAGCAGTTCTTC. Residues: CASSEGTGNNEQFF.